The following is a TCR beta chain sequence with its context. The sample has other DNA sequences that encode this CDR3 too. The data originate from a study of blood T cell repertoires in COVID-19. In the study overall: Italy, Spain and the United States were the sources of the convalescent and acute COVID-19 samples.

The assay was immunoSEQ multiplex PCR, and TCRdb's table has in-frame clones only and misses some. The sample holds hundreds of thousands of clones, about 85% seen once. Participant age was roughly 18 to 90 years, and participants resided in fewer than 30 US areas. Sequencing was performed on PBMCs or T cells enriched from blood (not recorded which). The receptor was derived from a woman between 50 and 59 years old who had recovered from COVID-19.

CDR3 sequence reads: CASSPGQLYEQYF. CDR3 in DNA: TGTGCCAGCTCACCGGGACAGCTATACGAGCAGTACTTC. The rearrangement uses TRBV18 and TRBJ2-7; 7 bases are a match to TRBD1. Germline-derived CDR1 and CDR2 are KGHSH and LQKENI. This CDR3 is 13 amino acids long. V dropped 3 bases and J dropped 4; count of bases not matched to a gene: 3.